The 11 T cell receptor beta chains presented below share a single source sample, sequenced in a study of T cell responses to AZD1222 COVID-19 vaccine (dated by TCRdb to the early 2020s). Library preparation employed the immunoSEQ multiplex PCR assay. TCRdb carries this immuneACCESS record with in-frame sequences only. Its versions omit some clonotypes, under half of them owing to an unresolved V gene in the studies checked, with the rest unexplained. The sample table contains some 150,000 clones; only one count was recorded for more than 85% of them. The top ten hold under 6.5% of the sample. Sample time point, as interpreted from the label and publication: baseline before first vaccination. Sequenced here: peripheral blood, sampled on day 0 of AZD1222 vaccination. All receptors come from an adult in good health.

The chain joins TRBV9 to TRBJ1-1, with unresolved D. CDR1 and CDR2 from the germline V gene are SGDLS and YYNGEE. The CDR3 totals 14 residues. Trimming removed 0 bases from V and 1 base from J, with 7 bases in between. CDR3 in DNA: TGTGCCAGCAGCGTAGTTGAGACGAACACTGAAGCTTTCTTT. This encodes CASSVVETNTEAFF.

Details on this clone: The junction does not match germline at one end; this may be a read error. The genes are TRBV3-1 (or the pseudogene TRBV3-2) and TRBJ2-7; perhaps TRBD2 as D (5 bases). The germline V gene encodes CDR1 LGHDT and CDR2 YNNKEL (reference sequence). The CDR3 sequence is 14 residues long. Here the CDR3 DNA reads TGTGCCAGCAGCCAAGATTCTAGCTCCCACGAGCAGTACTTC. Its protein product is CASSQDSSSHEQYF.

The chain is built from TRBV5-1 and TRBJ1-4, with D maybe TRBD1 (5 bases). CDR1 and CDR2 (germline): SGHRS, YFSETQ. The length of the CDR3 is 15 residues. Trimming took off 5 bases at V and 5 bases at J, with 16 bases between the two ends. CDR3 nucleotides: TGCGCCAGCAGAACTTACGGGACTTCAAATGAAAAACTGTTTTTT. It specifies CASRTYGTSNEKLFF. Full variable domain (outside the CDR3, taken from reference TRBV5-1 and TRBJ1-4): KAGVTQTPRYLIKTRGQQVTLSCSPISGHRSVSWYQQTPGQGLQFLFEYFSETQRNKGNFPGRFSGRQFSNSRSEMNVSTLELGDSALYLCASRTYGTSNEKLFFGSGTQLSVL.

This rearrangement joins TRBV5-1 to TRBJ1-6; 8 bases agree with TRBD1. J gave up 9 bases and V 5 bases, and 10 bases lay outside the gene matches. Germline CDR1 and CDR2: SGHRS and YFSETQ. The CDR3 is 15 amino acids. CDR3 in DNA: TGCGCCAGCAGAAAGACAGGGGCGAACGGTTCACCCCTCCACTTT. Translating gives CASRKTGANGSPLHF.

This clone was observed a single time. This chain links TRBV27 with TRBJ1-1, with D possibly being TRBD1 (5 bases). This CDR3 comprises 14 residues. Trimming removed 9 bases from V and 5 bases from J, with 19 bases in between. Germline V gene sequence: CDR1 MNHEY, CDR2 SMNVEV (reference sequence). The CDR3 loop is CASPQPEGRTEAFF. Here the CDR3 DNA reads TGTGCCAGTCCCCAACCCGAGGGGCGGACTGAAGCTTTCTTT.

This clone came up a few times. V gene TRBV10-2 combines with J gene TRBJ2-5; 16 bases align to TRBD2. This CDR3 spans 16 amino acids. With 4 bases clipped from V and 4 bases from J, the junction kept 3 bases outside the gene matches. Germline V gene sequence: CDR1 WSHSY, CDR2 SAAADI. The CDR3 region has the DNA TGCGCCAGCAGTGTGGGACTAGCGGGAGGGCTAGAGACCCAGTACTTC. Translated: CASSVGLAGGLETQYF.

In nucleotides, the CDR3 is TGTGCCAGCAGTGGGTTGAGGAGCTCCTACAATGAGCAGTTCTTC. Translation gives CASSGLRSSYNEQFF. This rearrangement joins TRBV2 to TRBJ2-1; D is uncertain. V gave up 4 bases and J gave up 0 bases, with 10 bases separating them. From germline, CDR1 is SNHLY and CDR2 FYNNEI. CDR3 length: 15 amino acids. Looking up the rest from reference TRBV2 and TRBJ2-1 gives the full variable domain: EPEVTQTPSHQVTQMGQEVILRCVPISNHLYFYWYRQILGQKVEFLVSFYNNEISEKSEIFDDQFSVERPDGSNFTLKIRSTKLEDSAMYFCASSGLRSSYNEQFFGPGTRLTVL.

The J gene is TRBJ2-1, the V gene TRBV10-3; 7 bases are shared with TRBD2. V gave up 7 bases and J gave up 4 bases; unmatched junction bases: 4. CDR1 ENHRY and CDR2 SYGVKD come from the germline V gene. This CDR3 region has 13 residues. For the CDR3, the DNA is TGTGCCATCACCGCGCGGGAGTACAATGAGCAGTTCTTC. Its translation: CAITAREYNEQFF.

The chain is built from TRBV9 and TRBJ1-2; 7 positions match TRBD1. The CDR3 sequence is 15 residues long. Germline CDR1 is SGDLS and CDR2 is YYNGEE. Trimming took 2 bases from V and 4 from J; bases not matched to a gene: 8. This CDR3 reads CASSVGTDIFYGYTF. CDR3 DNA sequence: TGTGCCAGCAGCGTGGGGACAGATATTTTCTATGGCTACACCTTC. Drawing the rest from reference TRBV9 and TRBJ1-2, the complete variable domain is DSGVTQTPKHLITATGQRVTLRCSPRSGDLSVYWYQQSLDQGLQFLIQYYNGEERAKGNILERFSAQQFPDLHSELNLSSLELGDSALYFCASSVGTDIFYGYTFGSGTRLTVV.

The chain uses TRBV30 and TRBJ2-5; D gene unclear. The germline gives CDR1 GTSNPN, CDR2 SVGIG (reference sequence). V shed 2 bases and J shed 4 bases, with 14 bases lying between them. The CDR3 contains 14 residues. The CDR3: CAWSSIPEGETQYF. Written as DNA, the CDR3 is TGTGCCTGGAGTAGTATCCCCGAAGGAGAGACCCAGTACTTC.

The CDR3 coding sequence is TGTGCCAGTCGGACGGGAACCCACGATTCACCCCTCCACTTT. Protein: CASRTGTHDSPLHF. The chain has TRBV19 and TRBJ1-6; D is unresolved. There are 14 residues in the CDR3. Trimming took 8 bases from V and 8 from J, leaving 16 bases between them. The germline CDR1 and CDR2 sequences are LNHDA and SQIVND (reference sequence). The whole variable domain, filled in from reference TRBV19 and TRBJ1-6, reads DGGITQSPKYLFRKEGQNVTLSCEQNLNHDAMYWYRQDPGQGLRLIYYSQIVNDFQKGDIAEGYSVSREKKESFPLTVTSAQKNPTAFYLCASRTGTHDSPLHFGNGTRLTVT.